One T cell receptor beta chain is described in this entry. Its antigen is unidentified. This sample was taken from a study of T cell repertoires in cytomegalovirus infection. About the study: Public TCR beta signatures provided an indication of both CMV infection and a matching HLA type.

Study results and limitations: Cumulative frequency (of public TCR beta family members) identified carriers of CMV plus the relevant HLA. Dominating the ex vivo response were TCR beta clonotypes that were CMV-specific and HLA-C-restricted.

MiXCR was run by TCRdb on the reads, yielding one entry per CDR3 protein. The sample lists hundreds of thousands of distinct CDR3 sequences; roughly a sixth were seen once. Sequencing input: PBMCs. The clonotype originates from a human donor in good health (CMV status not recorded). Some clones in this sample may be carry-over from other donors' samples.

The CDR3, as DNA: TGTGCCAGCAGCTTTTCTGGTGCAGCAACTAATGAAAAACTGTTTTTT. Amino acid sequence: CASSFSGAATNEKLFF. The chain combines TRBV5-4 with TRBJ1-4; no firm D call. Trimming shortened V by 2 bases and J by 0 bases, and 11 bases separated the two germline ends. CDR3 length equals 16 residues. Germline V gene sequence: CDR1 SGHNT, CDR2 YYREEE (reference sequence). Combining the CDR3 with reference TRBV5-4 and TRBJ1-4 gives the whole variable domain ETGVTQSPTHLIKTRGQQVTLRCSSQSGHNTVSWYQQALGQGPQFIFQYYREEENGRGNFPPRFSGLQFPNYSSELNVNALELDDSALYLCASSFSGAATNEKLFFGSGTQLSVL.